This passage covers 27 T cell receptor beta chains from one sample sequenced in a study of glioma-infiltrating T cells after dendritic cell vaccination. The method was immunoSEQ multiplex PCR; TCRdb's version includes in-frame clones alone and lacks a portion of them. The table includes just under 60,000 clones, about 86% detected once. Indicated time point: after dendritic cell vaccination, including at tumor progression/relapse. Sample: blood, taken after dendritic cell vaccination. The receptors shown here come from a human donor with glioblastoma.

The chain joins TRBV6-1 to TRBJ2-7, with a possible D match to TRBD2 (6 bases). The CDR3 runs to 15 residues. V lost 4 bases, J lost 3 bases, and 16 bases lay in between. CDR1 MNHNS and CDR2 SASEGT come from the germline V gene. The CDR3 coding sequence is TGTGCCAGCAGTGTTACCCGGGAGCCCGGCTACGAGCAGTACTTC. Amino acid sequence: CASSVTREPGYEQYF.

In nucleotides, the CDR3 is TGTGCCAGCAGCCAAGATCTGGCCAGGGCCTATGGCTACACCTTC. This codes for CASSQDLARAYGYTF. The V call is TRBV14, the J call TRBJ1-2; maybe TRBD1 (5 bases). Trimming stripped 0 bases from V and 4 bases from J, with 12 bases between. The CDR3 extends over 15 amino acids. In germline, CDR1 is SGHDN, CDR2 FVKESK.

The chain links TRBV6-5 to TRBJ1-2, with D perhaps matching TRBD1 (6 bases). Germline lookup yields CDR1 MNHEY and CDR2 SVGAGI. The CDR3 covers 14 residues. V dropped 8 bases and J dropped 5 bases, with 18 bases sitting between them. CDR3 DNA sequence: TGTGCCAGCTCAAGAAGCGGGGGCGGGTATGGCTACACCTTC. This translates into CASSRSGGGYGYTF.

The count of this clone is one. This chain connects TRBV7-6 to TRBJ2-2; a weak D match, TRBD1 (5 bases). The CDR3 contains 15 residues. Trimming left V 1 base short and J 7 bases short, with 13 bases between. Germline V lookup: CDR1 SGHVS, CDR2 FNYEAQ. CDR3 DNA sequence: TGTGCCAGCAGCTTAGTGTCAGGGCCGATCGGGGAGCTGTTTTTT. It is translated as CASSLVSGPIGELFF.

This rearrangement joins TRBV5-6 to TRBJ2-7, with TRBD1 matching over 9 bases. The germline V gene encodes CDR1 SGHDT and CDR2 YYEEEE. The ends lost 0 bases at V and 7 bases at J; junction bases unmatched: 5. This CDR3 comprises 14 residues. CDR3 nucleotide sequence: TGTGCCAGCAGCTTGGGGACAGGGGCTTTGGAGCAGTACTTC. It is translated as CASSLGTGALEQYF.

The genes are TRBV5-1 and TRBJ2-2, with 7 bases aligning to TRBD1. Unmatched junction bases numbered 4, after V lost 1 base and J lost 7 bases. CDR3 size: 14 residues. CDR1 SGHRS and CDR2 YFSETQ come from the germline V gene. CDR3 in amino acids: CASSLRQGNGELFF. In nucleotides, the CDR3 is TGCGCCAGCAGCTTGCGACAGGGCAACGGGGAGCTGTTTTTT. Based on the CDR3 plus reference TRBV5-1 and TRBJ2-2, the full variable domain is KAGVTQTPRYLIKTRGQQVTLSCSPISGHRSVSWYQQTPGQGLQFLFEYFSETQRNKGNFPGRFSGRQFSNSRSEMNVSTLELGDSALYLCASSLRQGNGELFFGEGSRLTVL.

This clone was seen a single time. The genes are TRBV29-1 and TRBJ1-1; 7 bases map to TRBD1. Germline V gives CDR1 SQVTM, CDR2 ANQGSEA. With V trimmed by 0 bases and J by 4 bases, 2 bases remained unmatched. This CDR3 contains 13 residues. The CDR3 here is CSVEDWTGTEAFF. In DNA, the CDR3 is TGCAGCGTTGAAGATTGGACAGGCACTGAAGCTTTCTTT.

This chain's CDR3 is CASRTPYLSSGNTGELFF. The CDR3 DNA follows: TGTGCCAGCAGGACCCCCTACTTGTCCAGCGGGAACACCGGGGAGCTGTTTTTT. The chain carries TRBV2 and TRBJ2-2; maybe TRBD2 (5 bases). Germline V lookup: CDR1 SNHLY, CDR2 FYNNEI. V was clipped by 6 bases and J by 1 base, with 21 bases between them. The CDR3 is 18 residues long.

This chain connects TRBV2 to TRBJ2-5; TRBD2 might be the D (7 bases). The CDR3 contains 14 residues. Trimming pared 7 bases from V and 5 bases from J, leaving 17 bases between. Germline V gives CDR1 SNHLY, CDR2 FYNNEI. The CDR3, as DNA: TGTGCCAGCAAAGGGAGGGGGGGCCTTGAGACCCAGTACTTC. The encoded protein is CASKGRGGLETQYF.

V is TRBV29-1 and J is TRBJ2-2, with D tentatively TRBD2 (6 bases). The germline CDR1 and CDR2 sequences are SQVTM and ANQGSEA. The length of the CDR3 is 13 residues. With 3 bases removed from V and 4 bases from J, the gap between germline ends came to 9 bases. DNA for the CDR3: TGCAGCGTTGAGGGGACTTTCACCGGGGAGCTGTTTTTT. Amino acids: CSVEGTFTGELFF.

This clone turned up a few times. V gene TRBV7-2 combines with J gene TRBJ2-5; TRBD2 aligns across 8 bases. Germline CDR1 and CDR2: SGHTA and FQGNSA. V lost 5 bases, J lost 5 bases, and 19 bases stayed unmatched. The CDR3 runs to 18 residues. Written as DNA, the CDR3 is TGTGCCAGCAGCCCCAGCCCCTTTCGACGGGGGGGCCGGGAGACCCAGTACTTC. Translation gives CASSPSPFRRGGRETQYF.

V and J are TRBV5-1 and TRBJ2-3; a weak D match, TRBD1 (5 bases). Deletions cut 0 bases from V and 4 bases from J, with 9 bases between. This CDR3 is 14 amino acids long. CDR1 is SGHRS, CDR2 YFSETQ, per germline. CDR3 loop: CASSLGQGPDTQYF. CDR3 DNA sequence: TGCGCCAGCAGCTTGGGGCAGGGCCCAGATACGCAGTATTTT. Full variable domain (missing parts from reference TRBV5-1 and TRBJ2-3): KAGVTQTPRYLIKTRGQQVTLSCSPISGHRSVSWYQQTPGQGLQFLFEYFSETQRNKGNFPGRFSGRQFSNSRSEMNVSTLELGDSALYLCASSLGQGPDTQYFGPGTRLTVL.

This sequence joins TRBV10-3 and TRBJ2-5, with TRBD1 identical over 11 bases. The germline CDR1 and CDR2 sequences are ENHRY and SYGVKD. The CDR3 sequence is 17 residues long. Germline trimming cut 4 bases from V and 3 bases from J; bases unmatched to any gene: 10. The CDR3 region has the DNA TGTGCCATCAGTGGTGACGGGACAGGGGGACTTGAAGAGACCCAGTACTTC. It yields the protein CAISGDGTGGLEETQYF.

The rearrangement joins TRBV6-5 to TRBJ1-5; D uncertain. Trimming cost V 6 bases and J 8 bases, with 14 bases left between them. Germline V CDR1 and CDR2: MNHEY, SVGAGI. This CDR3 has 13 amino acids. CDR3 in amino acids: CASRRQPEEPQHF. The CDR3 DNA reads as TGTGCCAGCAGACGCCAGCCAGAGGAGCCCCAGCATTTT.

The chain employs TRBV19 and TRBJ1-2; tentatively, D is TRBD1 (6 bases). The CDR3 is 15 amino acids. V was pared by 4 bases and J by 3 bases, with 15 bases between. CDR1 and CDR2 (germline): LNHDA, SQIVND (reference sequence). CDR3 bases: TGTGCCAGTAGTAAGTTTGGGGGCGCTCACTATGGCTACACCTTC. Translation: CASSKFGGAHYGYTF.

This sequence joins TRBV4-2 and TRBJ1-3; D is perhaps TRBD1 (5 bases). Looked up from germline, CDR1 is LGHNA and CDR2 is YNFKEQ. The V end lost 6 bases, the J end lost 0 bases, and 18 bases lay between the germline ends. The CDR3 is 17 amino acids. CDR3 DNA: TGTGCCAGCAGAAAAGCGGGGGAAACTACCTCTGGAAACACCATATATTTT. It codes for CASRKAGETTSGNTIYF.

The chain links TRBV6-6 to TRBJ2-1, with D tentatively TRBD2 (5 bases). The V end lost 5 bases, the J end lost 4 bases, and 6 bases lay between the germline ends. This CDR3 has 12 residues. Germline-derived CDR1 and CDR2 are MNHNY and SVGAGI (reference sequence). CDR3 in amino acids: CASSPGYNEQFF. The CDR3 coding sequence is TGTGCCAGCAGTCCGGGATACAATGAGCAGTTCTTC.

This rearrangement joins TRBV28 to TRBJ1-2; D gene unclear. The V gene lost 3 bases and the J gene lost 6 bases, with 17 bases spanning the gap. The CDR3 consists of 15 residues. Germline CDR1 is MDHEN and CDR2 is SYDVKM. The CDR3 loop is CASSFAYGVTDGYTF. The CDR3 nucleotides are TGTGCCAGCAGTTTTGCGTACGGGGTTACGGATGGCTACACCTTC.

This clone was detected only a few times. The chain has TRBV11-2 and TRBJ1-1, with 9 bases identical to TRBD1. J was trimmed by 2 bases and V by 1 base; bases with no gene match: 11. CDR3 size: 18 residues. The V gene's germline CDR1 is SGHAT and CDR2 FQNNGV. The CDR3 sequence: CASSLGIGRTGVNTEAFF. The CDR3 DNA follows: TGTGCCAGCAGCTTAGGGATAGGACGGACAGGGGTAAACACTGAAGCTTTCTTT.

The sample holds a few counts of this clone. The V and J genes are TRBV5-6 and TRBJ1-3; D remains ambiguous. Germline CDR1 and CDR2: SGHDT and YYEEEE. The CDR3 is 13 residues long. V was cut by 7 bases and J by 1 base, with 9 bases left in between. The CDR3 DNA sequence: TGTGCCAGCCAATTGGCTTCTGGAAACACCATATATTTT. It yields the protein CASQLASGNTIYF.

The J gene is TRBJ1-4, the V gene TRBV10-2, with 7 bases fitting TRBD1. In germline, CDR1 is WSHSY, CDR2 SAAADI. CDR3 length: 15 residues. Trimming took 6 bases from V and 8 from J; bases not matched to a gene: 12. CDR3 sequence (DNA): TGCGCCAGCAGCGAACTAGGACAGGTTCAAGAAAAACTGTTTTTT. Its protein is CASSELGQVQEKLFF.

This sequence joins TRBV23-1 and TRBJ2-3; D is unclear. TRBV23-1 is treated as an ORF (open reading frame) with a function not yet certain. Trimming shortened V by 6 bases and J by 11 bases, and 9 bases separated the two germline ends. The CDR3 has 10 residues. The CDR3 DNA sequence: TGCGCCAGCAGCAGGCCTATGCAGTATTTT. Translated, it gives CASSRPMQYF.

The chain joins TRBV4-1 to TRBJ1-2, with 11 bases that match TRBD1. CDR1 MGHRA and CDR2 YSYEKL come from the germline V gene. This CDR3 comprises 19 residues. V shed 5 bases and J 3 bases; nucleotides not matched to a gene: 17. CDR3 residues: CASSEWPGTGGHSDYGYTF. The DNA for the CDR3 is TGCGCCAGCAGCGAATGGCCAGGGACAGGGGGACATTCGGACTATGGCTACACCTTC.

This clone was counted between two and nine times. The V gene is TRBV14, the J gene TRBJ1-2, with D unresolved. The CDR3 totals 14 residues. Germline CDR1 is SGHDN and CDR2 is FVKESK. Trimming shortened V by 1 base and J by 8 bases, and 14 bases separated the two germline ends. CDR3 protein: CASSQGTGNGGYTF. CDR3 nucleotides: TGTGCCAGCAGCCAAGGGACCGGGAACGGCGGCTACACCTTC.

The V gene is TRBV5-1, the J gene TRBJ2-7, with D possibly TRBD1 on 6 matching bases. Germline CDR1 is SGHRS and CDR2 is YFSETQ. V was pared by 0 bases and J by 6 bases, with 10 bases between. The CDR3 contains 13 residues. CDR3 in amino acids: CASSLGDKTEQYF. CDR3 sequence (DNA): TGCGCCAGCAGCTTGGGGGACAAGACCGAGCAGTACTTC.

This chain connects TRBV19 to TRBJ2-7; 9 bases are shared with TRBD1. Per the germline V gene, CDR1 is LNHDA and CDR2 is SQIVND (reference sequence). The V gene end was trimmed by 5 bases and the J gene end by 3 bases; junction bases not matched to a gene: 2. The CDR3 has 13 residues. CDR3 amino acids: CASSVTGGYEQYF. The CDR3 DNA sequence: TGTGCCAGTAGTGTGACAGGGGGCTACGAGCAGTACTTC.

The V and J genes are TRBV7-9 and TRBJ1-6; 7 nucleotides align to TRBD1. The CDR3 consists of 15 residues. V trimming: 5 bases; J trimming: 6 bases; junction bases outside the gene matches: 7. Germline V gives CDR1 SEHNR, CDR2 FQNEAQ (reference sequence). CDR3 coding DNA: TGTGCCAGCAGCCTTACGGGACAGATTAATTCACCCCTCCACTTT. Protein product: CASSLTGQINSPLHF.